This T cell receptor beta chain was captured in a study of shared clonotypes between healthy human individuals. Whole-study results and caveats: A generally larger estimated richness was seen in naive subsets than in memory subsets. Clonotype sharing among donors, it was expected, would be affected by sequencing depth.

Only in-frame clones appear in the TCRdb table, and some are missing; sequencing was by immunoSEQ multiplex PCR. This table has some 1 million clones, more than 60% appearing once. A note on this clone: What it binds is unknown.

The CDR3 sequence is 15 residues long. The V end was cut by 1 base, the J end by 1 base, with 9 bases between. Germline assignment: CDR1 SGHRS and CDR2 YFSETQ. The sequenced sample was memory CD4+ T cells sorted from blood. Noted subset: CD45RA-negative fraction. The rearrangement uses TRBV5-1 and TRBJ2-1; D is possibly TRBD2 (6 bases). The receptor comes from a man aged 18 to 29 in good health. CDR3 sequence (DNA): TGCGCCAGCAGCTTGCTAGCGCCTTCCTACAATGAGCAGTTCTTC. It is translated as CASSLLAPSYNEQFF. The whole variable domain, filled in from reference TRBV5-1 and TRBJ2-1, reads KAGVTQTPRYLIKTRGQQVTLSCSPISGHRSVSWYQQTPGQGLQFLFEYFSETQRNKGNFPGRFSGRQFSNSRSEMNVSTLELGDSALYLCASSLLAPSYNEQFFGPGTRLTVL.